A selection of T cell receptor beta chains follows, all from one sample in a study of cytotoxic CD8 clonotypes in ibrutinib-treated CLL. Assay: immunoSEQ multiplex PCR; the TCRdb copy retains only in-frame clones and omits some. This sample carries around 130,000 clones, less than 90% of them seen once, and the ten largest clones take roughly 3.1%. The sample in question was PBMCs, obtained after 24 months of ibrutinib treatment. These receptors were obtained from a human donor with chronic lymphocytic leukemia. Both conserved end residues are part of each CDR3. A D gene is named only where the DNA matches it firmly. The size field is filled for only some rows; it gives once, few, many or a size class.

clone_size j_call v_call d_call cdr3_length cdr3_nt cdr3_aa
NA TRBJ1-4 TRBV6-1 NA 17 TGTGCCAGCAGTGACCCCCAGAGGGGCATCCCAAATGAAAAACTGTTTTTT CASSDPQRGIPNEKLFF
NA TRBJ2-7 TRBV4-3 TRBD2 15 TGCGCCAGCAGCCAGGTACTAGCGGACTCCTACGAGCAGTACTTC CASSQVLADSYEQYF
NA TRBJ2-5 TRBV7-2 NA 15 TGTGCCAGCAGCTTTGCGGGACAGCAACAAGAGACCCAGTACTTC CASSFAGQQQETQYF
once TRBJ2-2 TRBV6-4 NA 14 TGTGCCACATCCCGGGAAGAAGTCTCCGGGGAGCTGTTTTTT CATSREEVSGELFF
NA TRBJ2-7 TRBV18 NA 17 TGTGCCAGCTCACCGCAGACGACTGGACATTCTCGGAACGAGCAGTACTTC CASSPQTTGHSRNEQYF
NA TRBJ2-2 TRBV7-9 TRBD2 17 TGTGCCAGCTACAGGACTAGCGGGGGGGCGAACACCGGGGAGCTGTTTTTT CASYRTSGGANTGELFF
NA TRBJ2-3 TRBV7-9 TRBD1 13 TGTGCCAGCAGCTACAGGGGCTCGGATACGCAGTATTTT CASSYRGSDTQYF
NA TRBJ2-3 TRBV7-2 NA 13 TGTGCCAGCAGCGTATCAGGGACAGATACGCAGTATTTT CASSVSGTDTQYF
NA TRBJ1-1 TRBV30 NA 15 TGTGCCTGGAGGTCCCCCCAGGGGTTGAACACTGAAGCTTTCTTT CAWRSPQGLNTEAFF
NA TRBJ1-5 TRBV18 TRBD1 15 TGTGCCAGCTCACCAACGAGACAGGGTTATCAGCCCCAGCATTTT CASSPTRQGYQPQHF